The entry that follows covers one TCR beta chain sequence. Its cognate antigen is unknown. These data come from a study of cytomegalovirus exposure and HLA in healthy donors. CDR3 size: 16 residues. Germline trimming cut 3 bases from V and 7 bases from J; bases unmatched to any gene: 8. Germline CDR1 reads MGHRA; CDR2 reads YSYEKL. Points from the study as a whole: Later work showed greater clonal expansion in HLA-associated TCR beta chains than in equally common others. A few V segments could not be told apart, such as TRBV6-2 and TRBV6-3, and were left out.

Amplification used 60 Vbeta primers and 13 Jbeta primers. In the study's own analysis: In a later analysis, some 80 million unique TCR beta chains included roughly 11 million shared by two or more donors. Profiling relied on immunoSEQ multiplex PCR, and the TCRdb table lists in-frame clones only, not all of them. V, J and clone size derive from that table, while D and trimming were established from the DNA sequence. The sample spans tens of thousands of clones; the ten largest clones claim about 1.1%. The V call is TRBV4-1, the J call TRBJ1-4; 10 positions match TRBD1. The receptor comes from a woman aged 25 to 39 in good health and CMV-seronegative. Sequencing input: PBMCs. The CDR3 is CASSHAGQGTPEKLFF. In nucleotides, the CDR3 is TGCGCCAGCAGCCACGCGGGACAGGGGACACCTGAAAAACTGTTTTTT.